Following are 10 T cell receptor beta chains from one sample sequenced in a study of STAT5B mutations in CD4+ large granular lymphocyte leukemia (dated by TCRdb to between 2021 and 2024). Libraries were built with the immunoSEQ multiplex PCR assay. TCRdb provides this immuneACCESS table in a form limited to in-frame rearrangements. Some clones are lacking; in checked studies, under half of them reflect an unresolved V gene, and why the rest are absent is not known. The sample data list around 30,000 clones, and under 80% of these were observed just once. Around 2.1% of the sample lies in the top ten. The sequenced sample consisted of CD4+ T cells from blood buffy coats. These receptor sequences come from a human donor in good health.

The V and J genes are TRBV11-2 and TRBJ2-7; D uncertain. Per germline, CDR1 SGHAT and CDR2 FQNNGV. Trimming shortened V by 0 bases and J by 2 bases, and 5 bases separated the two germline ends. This CDR3 spans 13 amino acids. CDR3 DNA sequence: TGTGCCAGCAGCTTAGATAGGACCTACGAGCAGTACTTC. This translates into CASSLDRTYEQYF.

This chain links TRBV2 with TRBJ1-1; 7 bases agree with TRBD1. The CDR3 has 14 residues. The V and J ends lost 6 bases and 7 bases, in that order; junction bases with no gene match: 11. Per germline, CDR1 SNHLY and CDR2 FYNNEI. The CDR3 DNA follows: TGTGCCAGCAGCGATGACAGGGTTCAGGGTGAAGCTTTCTTT. It codes for CASSDDRVQGEAFF.

The chain employs TRBV5-5 and TRBJ1-2; TRBD1 matches at 9 bases. Per the germline V gene, CDR1 is SGHKS and CDR2 is YYEKEE (reference sequence). The CDR3 contains 17 residues. After removal of 0 bases from V and 4 bases from J, the junction contained 10 bases not matched to a gene. CDR3 DNA sequence: TGTGCCAGCAGCTTGGGCGGGACAGGGTCTCACGGCTATGGCTACACCTTC. This encodes CASSLGGTGSHGYGYTF.

The rearrangement joins TRBV6-5 to TRBJ1-6, with a weak D call TRBD1 (5 bases). V was trimmed by 7 bases and J by 6 bases, leaving 10 bases between them. CDR1 is MNHEY and CDR2 is SVGAGI in the germline V gene. The CDR3 runs 13 residues. The CDR3 bases are TGTGCCAGCACCCAGGGAGCTAATTCACCCCTCCACTTT. It is translated as CASTQGANSPLHF.

Here the CDR3 reads CSATVGGEQYF. Written as DNA, the CDR3 is TGCAGTGCTACGGTCGGGGGGGAGCAGTACTTC. V and J are TRBV20-1 and TRBJ2-7; 7 positions match TRBD2. Germline CDR1 reads DFQATT; CDR2 reads SNEGSKA (reference sequence). The CDR3 loop spans 11 amino acids. Germline trimming cut 4 bases from V and 7 bases from J; bases unmatched to any gene: 4.

This clone has only a few counts. The V gene is TRBV5-4, the J gene TRBJ1-5; possibly TRBD1 for D (5 bases). The CDR3 has 15 residues. CDR1 is SGHNT and CDR2 is YYREEE in the germline V gene (reference sequence). V shed 0 bases and J shed 0 bases, with 7 bases lying between them. CDR3 loop: CASSLEGDSNQPQHF. CDR3 in DNA: TGTGCCAGCAGCTTGGAAGGGGATAGCAATCAGCCCCAGCATTTT.

The rearrangement uses TRBV2 and TRBJ2-6; D gene ambiguous. The CDR3 length is 15 residues. V gave up 5 bases and J gave up 3 bases, with 11 bases separating them. Germline loops: CDR1 SNHLY, CDR2 FYNNEI. For the CDR3, the DNA is TGTGCCAGCAGTTATGGTCTACGTGGGGCCAACGTCCTGACTTTC. Protein product: CASSYGLRGANVLTF.

The V and J genes are TRBV28 and TRBJ1-1; D uncertain. This CDR3 region has 13 residues. The germline V gene has CDR1 MDHEN and CDR2 SYDVKM. V was clipped by 4 bases and J by 0 bases, with 6 bases between them. In DNA form, the CDR3 reads TGTGCCAGCAGTTCACAAGTGAACACTGAAGCTTTCTTT. Translated, it gives CASSSQVNTEAFF.

The rearrangement uses TRBV5-5 and TRBJ2-1; tentative D call: TRBD1 (6 bases). Germline V gives CDR1 SGHKS, CDR2 YYEKEE (reference sequence). Trimming stripped 0 bases from V and 5 bases from J, with 12 bases between. The CDR3 is 15 residues long. The DNA of the CDR3 is TGTGCCAGCAGCTTGGGCAGGGGCCCTAACAATGAGCAGTTCTTC. The encoded protein is CASSLGRGPNNEQFF. Filled out from reference TRBV5-5 and TRBJ2-1, the complete variable domain reads DAGVTQSPTHLIKTRGQQVTLRCSPISGHKSVSWYQQVLGQGPQFIFQYYEKEERGRGNFPDRFSARQFPNYSSELNVNALLLGDSALYLCASSLGRGPNNEQFFGPGTRLTVL.

The chain combines TRBV7-2 with TRBJ2-7; D may be TRBD1 or TRBD2 (5 bases each). The ends were cut back, 5 bases at V and 1 base at J, with 15 bases in the middle. The CDR3 has 15 amino acids. CDR1 is SGHTA and CDR2 is FQGNSA in the germline V gene. Here the CDR3 reads CASSRPSGTSYEQYF. CDR3 in DNA: TGTGCCAGCAGCCGACCTTCGGGGACGTCCTACGAGCAGTACTTC. The full variable domain, rest sourced from reference TRBV7-2 and TRBJ2-7, is GAGVSQSPSNKVTEKGKDVELRCDPISGHTALYWYRQSLGQGLEFLIYFQGNSAPDKSGLPSDRFSAERTGGSVSTLTIQRTQQEDSAVYLCASSRPSGTSYEQYFGPGTRLTVT.